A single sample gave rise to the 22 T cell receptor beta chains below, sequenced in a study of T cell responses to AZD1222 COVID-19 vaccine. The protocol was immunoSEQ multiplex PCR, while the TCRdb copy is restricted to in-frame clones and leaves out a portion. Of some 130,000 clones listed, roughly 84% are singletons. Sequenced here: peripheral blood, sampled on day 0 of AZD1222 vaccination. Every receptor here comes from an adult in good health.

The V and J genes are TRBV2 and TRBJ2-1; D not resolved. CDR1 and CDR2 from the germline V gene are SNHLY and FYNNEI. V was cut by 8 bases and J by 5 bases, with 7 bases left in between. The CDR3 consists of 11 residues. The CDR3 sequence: CASSGNNEQFF. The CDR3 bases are TGTGCCAGCTCAGGTAACAATGAGCAGTTCTTC. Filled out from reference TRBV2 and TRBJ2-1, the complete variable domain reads EPEVTQTPSHQVTQMGQEVILRCVPISNHLYFYWYRQILGQKVEFLVSFYNNEISEKSEIFDDQFSVERPDGSNFTLKIRSTKLEDSAMYFCASSGNNEQFFGPGTRLTVL.

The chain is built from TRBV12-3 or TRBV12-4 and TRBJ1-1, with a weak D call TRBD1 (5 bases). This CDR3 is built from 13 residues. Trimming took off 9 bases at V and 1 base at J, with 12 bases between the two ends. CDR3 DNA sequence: TGTGCCAGTGCGGGACGGAGGAACACTGAAGCTTTCTTT. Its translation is CASAGRRNTEAFF.

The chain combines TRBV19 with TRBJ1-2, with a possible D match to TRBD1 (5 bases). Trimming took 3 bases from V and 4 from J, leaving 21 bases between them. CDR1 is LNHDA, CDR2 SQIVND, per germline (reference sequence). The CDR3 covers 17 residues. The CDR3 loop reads CASSMRLSGTAIYGYTF. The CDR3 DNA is TGTGCCAGTAGTATGCGTCTATCGGGGACGGCGATCTATGGCTACACCTTC.

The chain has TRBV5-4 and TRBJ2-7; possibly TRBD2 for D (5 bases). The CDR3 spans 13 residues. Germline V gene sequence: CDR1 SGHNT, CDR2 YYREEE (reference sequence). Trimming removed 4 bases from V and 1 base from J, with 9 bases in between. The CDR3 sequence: CASSVPGSYEQYF. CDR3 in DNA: TGTGCCAGCAGCGTACCGGGGTCCTACGAGCAGTACTTC.

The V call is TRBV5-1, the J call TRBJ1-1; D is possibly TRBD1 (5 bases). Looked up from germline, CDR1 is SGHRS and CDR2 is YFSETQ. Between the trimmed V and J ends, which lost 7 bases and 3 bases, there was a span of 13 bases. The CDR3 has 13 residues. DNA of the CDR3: TGCGCCAGCGAGGGGCCGGGGGACACTGAAGCTTTCTTT. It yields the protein CASEGPGDTEAFF.

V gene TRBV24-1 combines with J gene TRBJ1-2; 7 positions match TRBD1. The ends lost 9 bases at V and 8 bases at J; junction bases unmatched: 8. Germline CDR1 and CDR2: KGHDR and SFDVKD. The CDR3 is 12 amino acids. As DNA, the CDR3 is TGTGCCACCCAATCGACAGGGAAAGGCTACACCTTC. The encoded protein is CATQSTGKGYTF.

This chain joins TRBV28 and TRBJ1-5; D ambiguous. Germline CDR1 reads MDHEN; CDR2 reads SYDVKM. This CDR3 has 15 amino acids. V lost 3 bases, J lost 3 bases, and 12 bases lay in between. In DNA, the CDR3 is TGTGCCAGCAGTTTGCGAGGGCAGCCCAATCAGCCCCAGCATTTT. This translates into CASSLRGQPNQPQHF.

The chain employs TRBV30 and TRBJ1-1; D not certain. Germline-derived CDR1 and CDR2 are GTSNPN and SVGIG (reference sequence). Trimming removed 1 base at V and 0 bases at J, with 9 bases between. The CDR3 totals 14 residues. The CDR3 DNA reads TGTGCCTGGAGTGGTGACCTGATGAACACTGAAGCTTTCTTT. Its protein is CAWSGDLMNTEAFF. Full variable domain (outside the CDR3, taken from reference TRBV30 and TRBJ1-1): SQTIHQWPATLVQPVGSPLSLECTVEGTSNPNLYWYRQAAGRGLQLLFYSVGIGQISSEVPQNLSASRPQDRQFILSSKKLLLSDSGFYLCAWSGDLMNTEAFFGQGTRLTVV.

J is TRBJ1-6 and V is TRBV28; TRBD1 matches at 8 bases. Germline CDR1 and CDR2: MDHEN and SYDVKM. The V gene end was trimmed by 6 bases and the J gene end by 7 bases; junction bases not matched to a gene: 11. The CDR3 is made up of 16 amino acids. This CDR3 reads CASRPIRTGGNSPLHF. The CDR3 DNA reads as TGTGCCAGCAGACCTATCCGAACAGGGGGGAATTCACCCCTCCACTTT.

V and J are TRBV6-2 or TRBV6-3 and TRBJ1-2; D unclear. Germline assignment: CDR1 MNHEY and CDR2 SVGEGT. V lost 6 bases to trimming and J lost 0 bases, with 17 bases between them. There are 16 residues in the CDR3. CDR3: CASSNTHGRTNYGYTF. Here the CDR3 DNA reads TGTGCCAGCAGCAACACGCATGGACGGACTAACTATGGCTACACCTTC.

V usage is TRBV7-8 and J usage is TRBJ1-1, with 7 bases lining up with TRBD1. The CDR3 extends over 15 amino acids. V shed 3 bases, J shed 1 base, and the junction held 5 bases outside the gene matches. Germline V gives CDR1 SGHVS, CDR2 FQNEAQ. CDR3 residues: CASSFRQGGNTEAFF. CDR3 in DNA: TGTGCCAGCAGCTTCCGACAGGGTGGGAACACTGAAGCTTTCTTT.

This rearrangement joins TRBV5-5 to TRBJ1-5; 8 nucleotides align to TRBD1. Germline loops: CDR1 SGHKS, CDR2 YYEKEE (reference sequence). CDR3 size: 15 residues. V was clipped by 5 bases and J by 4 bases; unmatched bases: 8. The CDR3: CASSVTGDWNQPQHF. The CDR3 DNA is TGTGCCAGCAGTGTGACAGGGGACTGGAATCAGCCCCAGCATTTT.

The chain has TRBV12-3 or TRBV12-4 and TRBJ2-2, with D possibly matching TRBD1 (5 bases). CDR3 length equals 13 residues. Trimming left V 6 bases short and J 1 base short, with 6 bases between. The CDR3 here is CASSTGNTGELFF. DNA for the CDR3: TGTGCCAGCAGCACAGGGAACACCGGGGAGCTGTTTTTT.

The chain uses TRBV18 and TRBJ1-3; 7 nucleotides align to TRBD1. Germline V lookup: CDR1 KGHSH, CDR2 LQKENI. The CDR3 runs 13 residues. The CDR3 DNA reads TGTGCTTTGACAGGGTACTCTGGAAACACCATATATTTT. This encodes CALTGYSGNTIYF.

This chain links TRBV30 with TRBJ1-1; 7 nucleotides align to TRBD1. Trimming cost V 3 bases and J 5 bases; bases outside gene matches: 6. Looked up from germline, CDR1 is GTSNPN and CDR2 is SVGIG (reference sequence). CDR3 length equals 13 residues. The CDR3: CAWRSGGDTEAFF. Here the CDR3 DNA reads TGTGCCTGGAGATCAGGGGGGGATACTGAAGCTTTCTTT.

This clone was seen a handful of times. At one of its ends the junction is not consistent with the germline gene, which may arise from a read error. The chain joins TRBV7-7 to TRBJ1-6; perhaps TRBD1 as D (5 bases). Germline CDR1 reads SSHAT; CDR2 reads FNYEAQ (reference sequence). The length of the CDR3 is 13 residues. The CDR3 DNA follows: TGTGCTAGCAGCTCTGAGCAGGGAACACCCCTCCACTTT. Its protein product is CASSSEQGTPLHF.

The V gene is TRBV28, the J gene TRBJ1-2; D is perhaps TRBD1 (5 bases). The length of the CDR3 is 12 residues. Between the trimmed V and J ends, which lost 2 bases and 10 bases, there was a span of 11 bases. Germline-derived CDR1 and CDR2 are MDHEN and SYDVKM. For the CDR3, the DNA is TGTGCCAGCAGTTTACGCTCAGGGCACTACACCTTC. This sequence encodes CASSLRSGHYTF.

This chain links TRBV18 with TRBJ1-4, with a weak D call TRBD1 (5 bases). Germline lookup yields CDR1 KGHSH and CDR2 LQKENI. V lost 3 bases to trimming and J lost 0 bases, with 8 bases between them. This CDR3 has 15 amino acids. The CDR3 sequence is CASSPSGATNEKLFF. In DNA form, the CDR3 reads TGTGCCAGCTCACCCTCGGGGGCAACTAATGAAAAACTGTTTTTT. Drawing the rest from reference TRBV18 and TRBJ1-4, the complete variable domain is NAGVMQNPRHLVRRRGQEARLRCSPMKGHSHVYWYRQLPEEGLKFMVYLQKENIIDESGMPKERFSAEFPKEGPSILRIQQVVRGDSAAYFCASSPSGATNEKLFFGSGTQLSVL.

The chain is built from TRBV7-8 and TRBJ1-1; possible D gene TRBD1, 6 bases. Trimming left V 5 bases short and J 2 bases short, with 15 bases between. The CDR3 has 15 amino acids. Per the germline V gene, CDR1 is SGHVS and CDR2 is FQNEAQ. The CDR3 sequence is CASSLTDRYNTEAFF. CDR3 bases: TGTGCCAGCAGCCTGACGGACAGATATAACACTGAAGCTTTCTTT.

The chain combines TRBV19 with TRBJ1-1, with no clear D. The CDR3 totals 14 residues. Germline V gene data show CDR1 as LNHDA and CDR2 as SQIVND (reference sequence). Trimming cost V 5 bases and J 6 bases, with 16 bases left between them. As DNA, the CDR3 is TGTGCCAGTAGTGCGGTCCTTCCAGGCGCTGAAGCTTTCTTT. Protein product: CASSAVLPGAEAFF.

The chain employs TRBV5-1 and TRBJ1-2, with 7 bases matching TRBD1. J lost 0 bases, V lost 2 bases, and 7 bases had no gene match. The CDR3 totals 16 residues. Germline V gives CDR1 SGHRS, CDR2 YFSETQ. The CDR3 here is CASSLTGTAANYGYTF. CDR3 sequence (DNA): TGCGCCAGCAGCTTAACCGGGACAGCAGCTAACTATGGCTACACCTTC.

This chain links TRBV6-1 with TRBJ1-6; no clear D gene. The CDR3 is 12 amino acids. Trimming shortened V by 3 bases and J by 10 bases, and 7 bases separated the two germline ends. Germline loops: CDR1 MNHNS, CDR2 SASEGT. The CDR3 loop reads CASSDGLSPLHF. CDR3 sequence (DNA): TGTGCCAGCAGTGATGGGTTATCACCCCTCCACTTT.